This TCR beta chain originates from a study of blood T cell repertoires in COVID-19. V dropped 6 bases and J dropped 7; count of bases not matched to a gene: 2. CDR3 size: 12 residues. CDR1 and CDR2 (germline): LNHDA, SQIVND (reference sequence). Measured with immunoSEQ multiplex PCR; TCRdb has only the in-frame clones, and not every one. The repertoire holds around 170,000 clones, with 70% to 80% as singletons. This clone was seen only a few times. This rearrangement joins TRBV19 to TRBJ1-5; TRBD1 matches 8 bases. The sequence was obtained from a man aged 60 to 75 who had been exposed to COVID-19. Sequencing was carried out using PBMCs or T cells enriched from blood (not recorded which). The CDR3 coding sequence is TGTGCCAGTAGAGACAGGGGACAGCCCCAGCATTTT. It yields the protein CASRDRGQPQHF.